Sequencing of this TCR beta chain was carried out in a study of cytomegalovirus exposure and HLA in healthy donors (dated by TCRdb to 2016 to 2017). About the study as a whole: An earlier analysis of 587 of the donors reported roughly 270 Gb of sequence data and 117 million unique TCR beta sequences from 150 million to 200 million T cells. Approximately 300 gigabases of sequencing data and 80 million or so unique TCR sequences were included in an early release covering about 700 HLA-typed donors. Among the approximately 400 genotyped donors, around 81% belonged to the genetic ancestry cluster associated with self-reported Caucasian donors. The study aimed to test whether cataloging public T cell receptors could reveal signatures of past pathogen exposure. The study profiled the T cell repertoires of under 700 subjects by immunosequencing and related them to cytomegalovirus serostatus. In addition to the first cohort of around 670 subjects, a separate validation cohort of about 120 different subjects was used. The study combined high-throughput TCR immunosequencing, statistical association of individual TCRs with disease status, and machine learning to predict cytomegalovirus infection status. To study patterns of TCR occurrence, a later analysis re-analyzed previously published TCR beta repertoires from 666 donors and added high-resolution HLA genotyping. Rather than using new phenotypic data, the later analysis identified candidate immune exposures from TCR beta sequences and from how often those sequences occurred across donors. In an earlier analysis of roughly 600 of the donors, high-throughput TCR beta sequencing was used to judge whether each TCR beta V gene segment behaved as functional or pseudogenic. Donor age, sex, ethnicity and CMV serostatus were collected together with the repertoire data. A later genetic analysis used genome-wide SNP genotypes for 398 of the 666 donors, treating that subset as a discovery cohort. All discovery cohort repertoires had been generated using a single sequencing platform. Class I and class II HLA loci were covered by the typing at four-digit resolution. Typing coverage differed by locus: A, B, C, DRB1 and DQB1 were typed in about 629-630 donors, DQA1 in about 510, DPA1 in 600 to 610, and DPB1 in roughly 450. A handful of DR-DQ haplotypes were handled as single units for association and clustering because linkage in the cohort was strong. On average, about 240,000 unique TCR beta nucleotide sequences were sequenced per donor among some 430 genotyped donors of the cohort, with 15% to 20% of those sequences being non-productive.

From the cysteine up to the phenylalanine, the CDR3 has a length of 14 residues. The entry retains the CDR3 DNA only, 42 bases that are in frame from base 1. V is pared back by 0 bases and J by 1 base, with 6 bases lying between the germline termini. The germline V gene specifies SGHTA as CDR1 and FQGNSA as CDR2. Library generation was performed with the immunoSEQ multiplex PCR assay. For the multiplex PCR, a mixture combining 60 forward primers for TCR Vbeta segments and 13 reverse primers for TCR Jbeta segments was used. Amplification of the CDR3 region of rearranged TCR beta genes was performed with a multiplex PCR assay on genomic DNA. The Illumina HiSeq System was used to sequence the amplified TCR beta libraries as 87-base-pair reads. Processing in the source paper ran as follows. In a later analysis, around 80 million unique TCR beta chains were counted across the roughly 700 repertoires, and approximately 9.9 million of these chains were shared by at least two donors. Raw reads were error-corrected and collapsed into unique sequences with a nearest-neighbor algorithm that merged closely related sequences to remove PCR and sequencing errors. To assign V, D and J gene segments, CDR3 sequences were aligned to IMGT reference sequences. For a sequence to be retained, a match of at least six nucleotides was required to both a V gene segment and a J gene segment. A rearrangement was called productive if the CDR3 had no stop codons and remained in frame with V and J, and every other rearrangement was called non-productive. Following IMGT convention, CDR3 was defined as the stretch from the second conserved V-encoded cysteine up to the conserved J-encoded phenylalanine. The earlier analysis of about 610 of the donors excluded any sequence lacking an unambiguous match to a single V gene segment. An earlier analysis of fewer than 650 of the donors classified V segments as functional when productive rearrangements were above 56.7% and as segregating when the standard deviation between donors was above 5%. To diagnose cytomegalovirus status from the catalog of TCR beta chain sequences, a statistical classification framework was built. In a later analysis, TCR nucleotide sequences were compared against IMGT/GENE-DB human TR gene sequences so that V and J genes could be assigned. The TCRdist pipeline was used in a later analysis to assign CDR3 sequences and most-parsimonious VDJ recombination scenarios. In a later analysis, each TCR beta chain was defined by its CDR3 amino acid sequence together with its V-gene family, and reads without a unique V-gene family were excluded. In a later analysis, several hundred highly shared, low-generation-probability nucleotide sequences were removed to address suspected cross-contamination and a sequencing artifact. In a later analysis, a clonal expansion index was calculated for each public chain from normalized within-repertoire ranks of inferred template counts. Generation probabilities in a later analysis came from a VDJ recombination model fitted to out-of-frame rearrangements, and those results were checked against IGoR. A later analysis scored TCR-TCR, TCR-HLA and TCR-CMV co-occurrence with hypergeometric tests, applying a repertoire-size bias correction to TCR pairs. To estimate false discovery rates, a later analysis permuted the HLA or CMV assignments 20 times. In a later analysis, co-occurring TCRs were grouped with DBSCAN, and TCRdist sequence similarity was added when clustering was performed within HLA-allele-positive subsets. Co-occurrence clustering excluded repertoires with fewer than 30,000 or more than 120,000 public chains, plus five with anomalous nucleotide sharing. Drawn from immuneACCESS, this table holds only the in-frame rearrangements with V and J called that TCRdb kept. Clones are partly lost; checked studies trace under half to an unresolved V gene and leave the rest unexplained. D and trimming were read from the DNA, whereas the V and J calls and clone size are those reported in that table. This sample is represented by about 150,000 clones; over 75% of them were singletons. Of the sample, 5.7% is held by the ten largest clones.

Study-wide findings and limitations: The 87-base-pair reads could not distinguish some IMGT-functional V segments, including TRBV6-2 and TRBV6-3, so those segments were excluded. The classifier was reported to diagnose cytomegalovirus status with high specificity and sensitivity in both the original and validation cohorts. A few of the identified cytomegalovirus-associated TCR beta chains were confirmed in vitro to be specific for cytomegalovirus antigens. Specific HLA alleles were associated with over 15,000 TCR beta sequences at a false discovery rate of 0.05 in a later analysis. Linkage disequilibrium might explain the correlated functional status among segregating V segments, but an unknown experimental factor could not be ruled out. A later analysis found that HLA-associated TCR beta chains were more clonally expanded and had lower generation probabilities than equally common non-associated chains. A further reported finding was that TCR beta sequences accurately predicted the HLA-A and HLA-B alleles for most subjects in the first cohort. A total of 150 to 200 TCR beta chains were listed by the study as associated with cytomegalovirus. Sequencing depth was assumed to be roughly uniform across donors in the presence/absence analyses, though that assumption may not hold. Because HLA typing was unavailable for some donors at each locus, only the typed subset was used in association tests. A later genetic analysis associated a missense DCLRE1C variant with V-gene and J-gene trimming of TCR beta chains, and an independent cohort replicated the association. Strong co-occurrence of HLA alleles, especially DR and DQ, made assigning TCR associations to individual alleles difficult. The only immune exposure information available for the cohort was CMV serostatus. Several of the top co-occurrence clusters appeared to be linked to parvovirus B19, influenza, CMV and Epstein-Barr virus, according to a later analysis. A group of highly shared sequence variants was considered likely to be a technical artifact of the sequencing pipeline. According to a later genetic analysis, donors in an Asian-associated ancestry cluster had fewer N-insertions in productive TCRs than the roughly 700-donor mean. In a later analysis, most CMV-associated TCR beta chains were found to appear HLA-restricted, with HLA associations seemingly driven largely by CMV exposure. It was suggested by the authors that the approach could potentially be generalized to other disease states and immunological phenotypes. Only TCR beta chains were sequenced in this cohort, and the absence of alpha or paired-chain data limited detectable features. Roughly 17 rarely observed V segments, including chromosome 9 orphons, were excluded from the earlier analysis of about 610 of the donors because counts were too low. While some public TCRs were present in many individuals, most TCR sequences turned up only very rarely across donors. According to a later analysis, TCR association rates differed among HLA loci, with DRB1 alleles showing the most associated TCRs and HLA-C alleles showing the fewest. In an earlier analysis of approximately 600 of the donors, most TCR beta V segments were observed in productive rearrangements about 90% or about 30% of the time, broadly matching IMGT annotations.

Notes on this clone: The antigen this receptor binds is unknown. No base qualities exist here, and no much larger clone lies one base off it.

The cohort consisted of approximately 690 healthy bone marrow donors. At the time of sampling, every cohort member was nominally healthy, though immune exposures that went unrecorded were likely present. The donor tested CMV seropositive, placing the donor among the 289 seropositive members of the cohort. Each donor provided a peripheral blood sample, and peripheral blood mononuclear cells were used for TCR beta sequencing. Genomic DNA extraction from the blood cell samples was performed with the Qiagen DNeasy Blood Extraction Kit. Specimen: PBMCs. The chain links TRBV7-2 with TRBJ1-1; no D segment can be confidently identified. The sequence was collected from a young man in good health and CMV-seropositive. The sequence in DNA is TGTGCCAGCAGCTTAGCGTATCGGAACACTGAAGCTTTCTTT. Its protein product is CASSLAYRNTEAFF. Here the CDR3 is joined to the reference TRBV7-2 and TRBJ1-1 genes, and the full variable domain is: GAGVSQSPSNKVTEKGKDVELRCDPISGHTALYWYRQSLGQGLEFLIYFQGNSAPDKSGLPSDRFSAERTGGSVSTLTIQRTQQEDSAVYLCASSLAYRNTEAFFGQGTRLTVV.